This T cell receptor (beta chain) appears in the sequencing data of a study of CD8+CD57+ T cells in acquired aplastic anemia (dated by TCRdb to between 2017 and 2018). Notes on the research overall: On average, sorted CD4+ and CD8+ cells yielded around 3.5 ug of extracted DNA, with a range of about 0.17 to 27.4 ug. A CD8+CD57+ expansion meant a frequency higher than the mean frequency seen in healthy subjects. The full study reports these points: No significant difference in CD8+ Simpson's diversity was found between patients and healthy controls (P=0.060). Twenty-nine CD8+ CDR3 sequences were found in both patients and controls but appeared to be highly expressed in patients and within the immunodominant clones of the patients.

Patients chosen for sequencing had shown expansion of CD8+CD57+ cells by flow cytometry. Every patient had a diagnosis of severe acquired aplastic anemia based on International Study of Aplastic Anemia and Agranulocytosis and Camitta criteria. At the time blood was sampled, none of the patients had received any therapy. In this study, sorted CD4+ and CD8+ T cells from the blood of healthy subjects and of severe aplastic anemia patients had their TCR repertoires deep-sequenced. In the USA, patient enrollment took place under clinicaltrials.gov protocols 00001620, 01623167, 00001397, 00071045, 00081523 and 00961064. Ficoll-Paque density gradient centrifugation was used to isolate peripheral blood mononuclear cells. Before DNA extraction, CD4+ and CD8+ T cells were sorted by FACS or by magnetic beads. Comments on this clonotype: The specificity of this receptor is unknown. Possible read error: a much larger clone is one base away.

Genomic DNA served as template for TCR beta VDJ combination and CDR3 sequence profiling. TCR repertoire sequencing was run on an Illumina HiSeq 2000. As for the authors' bioinformatics: TRBV/TRBJ rearrangement plots, CDR3 size and DJ length profiles, and Simpson's diversity index were used to assess repertoires. Whichever DNA sequence was most abundant in the deep sequencing data was defined as the immunodominant clone. CDR3 amino acid sequences were checked for sharing between subjects and were compared against published repertoires and the VDJdb database. TCRdb reprocessing: public reads trimmed at Q25 with fastp, clones called with MiXCR, in-frame beta chains kept. Entries that share a CDR3 protein sequence are merged under the most common genes and DNA. The V and J calls here are based on TCRdb, not the publication. The sample table lists hundreds of thousands of distinct CDR3 sequences, around 30% of them with a count of one. The ten top clones hold 0.7% to 1% of the sample.

This sequence was found in a human donor with aplastic anemia. What was sequenced was sorted CD4+, CD8+, or CD8+CD57+ T cells (not recorded which) from PBMCs.

The DNA sequence reads TGTGCCAGCAGTTTTGGACAGACGGGTCCACCCCTCCACTTT. The encoded protein is CASSFGQTGPPLHF. The receptor chain draws on TRBV12-3 or TRBV12-4 and TRBJ1-6; TRBD1 is possibly the D segment (6 matching bases). The CDR3 sequence holds 14 residues, the cysteine and phenylalanine included. Only the CDR3 part of the read is kept: 42 bases, read in frame from the first base. Relative to germline, V is 3 bases shorter and J is 11 bases shorter, with 14 bases between their ends.